The 22 T cell receptor beta chains in this list originate from one sample, sequenced in a study of T cell repertoires in cytomegalovirus infection. TCRdb passed the reads through MiXCR, listing each CDR3 protein once. The repertoire includes about 180,000 distinct CDR3 sequences, around 14% of them detected once, and roughly a quarter sits in the top ten. Sequenced sample: PBMCs. Receptors were obtained from a human donor in good health (CMV status not recorded). Some clones in this sample may be carry-over from other donors' samples.

This clonotype has just one count. The chain uses TRBV7-2 and TRBJ2-1; TRBD1 agrees at 7 bases. Germline lookup yields CDR1 SGHTA and CDR2 FQGNSA. With 2 bases clipped from V and 4 bases from J, the junction kept 5 bases outside the gene matches. The CDR3 is 15 residues long. The CDR3 region has the DNA TGTGCCAGCAGCTTAAACAGGGGCGGGTACAATGAGCAGTTCTTC. Translating it yields CASSLNRGGYNEQFF.

Only one count was recorded for this clonotype. The chain is built from TRBV29-1 and TRBJ1-2; 12 positions agree with TRBD1. This CDR3 spans 14 amino acids. Germline V gives CDR1 SQVTM, CDR2 ANQGSEA. The trim removed 6 bases at V and 4 bases at J, leaving 6 bases unmatched. The CDR3 sequence: CSVAGTGGFYGYTF. The DNA of the CDR3 is TGCAGCGTGGCCGGGACAGGGGGCTTCTATGGCTACACCTTC.

Ten or more counts support this clonotype. The chain has TRBV28 and TRBJ2-2; D possibly corresponds to TRBD2 (6 bases). The CDR3 sequence is 14 residues long. Germline-derived CDR1 and CDR2 are MDHEN and SYDVKM. The V and J ends lost 10 bases and 2 bases respectively, with 14 bases between them. DNA for the CDR3: TGTGCCATCCAGGACTACGCTAACACCGGGGAGCTGTTTTTT. Amino acids: CAIQDYANTGELFF.

Only a few counts were recorded for this clonotype. This chain links TRBV29-1 with TRBJ1-1; no clear D gene. CDR1 SQVTM and CDR2 ANQGSEA come from the germline V gene. V was pared by 5 bases and J by 1 base, with 11 bases between. This CDR3 has 13 residues. As DNA, the CDR3 is TGCAGCGTTTCACGGACTGGGAACACTGAAGCTTTCTTT. Protein product: CSVSRTGNTEAFF.

This clonotype was detected a few times. The chain couples TRBV28 to TRBJ2-7; TRBD1 might be the D (6 bases). The CDR3 length is 14 residues. Germline CDR1 and CDR2: MDHEN and SYDVKM. V was shortened by 2 bases and J by 5 bases, with 13 bases between the two germline ends. CDR3 residues: CASSLSLGAHEQYF. The CDR3 DNA follows: TGTGCCAGCAGTTTAAGTCTGGGGGCTCACGAGCAGTACTTC.

Many counts were recorded for this clonotype. The genes are TRBV20-1 and TRBJ1-2, with 7 bases aligning to TRBD1. V lost 1 base, J lost 5 bases, and 16 bases stayed unmatched. Germline V gene lookup returns CDR1 DFQATT and CDR2 SNEGSKA (reference sequence). The CDR3 extends over 17 amino acids. The CDR3 here is CSARGTTPSTGDYGYTF. As DNA, the CDR3 is TGCAGTGCTAGAGGGACGACTCCTTCTACAGGGGATTATGGCTACACCTTC.

This clonotype appeared many times. The V call is TRBV20-1, the J call TRBJ2-7; TRBD2 agrees at 9 bases. Germline V lookup: CDR1 DFQATT, CDR2 SNEGSKA (reference sequence). Germline trimming cut 2 bases from V and 2 bases from J; bases unmatched to any gene: 7. The CDR3 is made up of 15 amino acids. CDR3 protein: CSARNLSGSPYEQYF. The CDR3 DNA follows: TGCAGTGCTAGAAACCTTAGCGGGAGCCCCTACGAGCAGTACTTC.

This clonotype has at least ten counts. The genes are TRBV6-5 and TRBJ2-1, with 9 bases aligning to TRBD2. This CDR3 is 15 amino acids long. CDR1 and CDR2 (germline): MNHEY, SVGAGI. J gave up 9 bases and V 2 bases, and 8 bases lay outside the gene matches. CDR3 in amino acids: CASSYPGGRDGEQFF. The CDR3, as DNA: TGTGCCAGCAGTTACCCGGGCGGGAGGGACGGTGAGCAGTTCTTC.

V usage is TRBV3-1 and J usage is TRBJ1-1, with 7 bases fitting TRBD1. Looked up from germline, CDR1 is LGHDT and CDR2 is YNNKEL (reference sequence). V shed 1 base, J shed 4 bases, and the junction held 3 bases outside the gene matches. The length of the CDR3 is 14 residues. DNA for the CDR3: TGTGCCAGCAGCCAAGCAGGGGGGAGCACTGAAGCTTTCTTT. As protein: CASSQAGGSTEAFF.

The chain employs TRBV20-1 and TRBJ2-1; D not certain. CDR3 length: 13 amino acids. Trimming removed 2 bases from V and 4 bases from J, with 9 bases in between. Germline CDR1 and CDR2: DFQATT and SNEGSKA (reference sequence). For the CDR3, the DNA is TGCAGTGCTAGAATCGCCAGATACAATGAGCAGTTCTTC. Translation gives CSARIARYNEQFF.

The sample holds a few counts of this clonotype. This chain links TRBV10-3 with TRBJ2-7; 8 bases fit TRBD1. The CDR3 is made up of 12 amino acids. Germline values: CDR1 ENHRY, CDR2 SYGVKD. V gave up 6 bases and J gave up 5 bases; unmatched junction bases: 3. In nucleotides, the CDR3 is TGTGCCATCAGGGACAGGGCCCACGAGCAGTACTTC. Translation gives CAIRDRAHEQYF.

This clonotype was detected a few times. This chain links TRBV5-1 with TRBJ1-2; 10 nucleotides match TRBD1. V lost 4 bases to trimming and J lost 3 bases; unmatched junction nucleotides: 3. In germline, CDR1 is SGHRS, CDR2 YFSETQ. This CDR3 has 14 residues. The CDR3 here is CASSPDRGDYGYTF. In DNA form, the CDR3 reads TGCGCCAGCAGCCCGGACAGGGGGGACTATGGCTACACCTTC.

This clonotype was found many times. This sequence joins TRBV4-3 and TRBJ2-1; a weak D match, TRBD2 (6 bases). Trimming took 2 bases from V and 7 from J, leaving 9 bases between them. Germline CDR1 reads LGHNA; CDR2 reads YSLEER. The CDR3 covers 13 residues. The CDR3 sequence is CASSQISGNEQFF. Written as DNA, the CDR3 is TGCGCCAGCAGCCAAATTAGCGGAAATGAGCAGTTCTTC.

There are a few counts of this clonotype. The CDR3 DNA is TGTGCCAGCTCACCCCGGGACAGTCACAGCAATGAGCAGTTCTTC. It codes for CASSPRDSHSNEQFF. The gene calls are TRBV18 and TRBJ2-1, with 7 bases identical to TRBD1. Trimming cost V 3 bases and J 6 bases; bases outside gene matches: 8. CDR1 and CDR2 (germline): KGHSH, LQKENI. The CDR3 consists of 15 residues.

This sequence joins TRBV24-1 and TRBJ1-2; weak D call: TRBD1 (5 bases). The CDR3 has 12 residues. The V end was cut by 4 bases, the J end by 8 bases, with 10 bases between. The germline CDR1 and CDR2 sequences are KGHDR and SFDVKD. The CDR3: CATSEGTAGYTF. The CDR3 nucleotides read TGTGCCACCAGTGAGGGGACGGCGGGCTACACCTTC.

This clonotype was counted only a few times. Written as DNA, the CDR3 is TGCAGTGCTAGAGATTACGGGGGACCCTACGAGCAGTACTTC. Encoded protein: CSARDYGGPYEQYF. The chain couples TRBV20-1 to TRBJ2-7, with D perhaps TRBD2 (6 bases). The CDR3 extends over 14 amino acids. The V and J ends lost 0 bases and 2 bases respectively, with 11 bases between them. Germline lookup yields CDR1 DFQATT and CDR2 SNEGSKA (reference sequence).

Many counts were recorded for this clonotype. As DNA, the CDR3 is TGTGCCACACGACAGTCGTACGCGACTGAAGCTTTCTTT. It yields the protein CATRQSYATEAFF. The chain employs TRBV6-2 or TRBV6-3 and TRBJ1-1; TRBD1 might be the D (5 bases). Germline lookup yields CDR1 MNHEY and CDR2 SVGEGT. Trimming took 10 bases from V and 5 from J, leaving 17 bases between them. The CDR3 loop spans 13 amino acids.

J is TRBJ2-3 and V is TRBV29-1; 11 bases fit TRBD2. The CDR3 totals 15 residues. V dropped 2 bases and J dropped 8; count of bases not matched to a gene: 9. CDR1 is SQVTM and CDR2 is ANQGSEA in the germline V gene. The CDR3: CSVEFVAGGPGTQYF. In nucleotides, the CDR3 is TGCAGCGTTGAATTTGTAGCGGGGGGGCCGGGTACGCAGTATTTT.

Concerning this clonotype: This clone may be a read error of a much larger clone one base away. The chain combines TRBV12-3 or TRBV12-4 with TRBJ1-1; no clear D gene. Trimming took 5 bases from V and 2 from J, leaving 15 bases between them. The CDR3 runs 15 residues. The CDR3 DNA is TGTGCCAGCAGTCGTCAAGACATGGGCAACACTGAAGCTTTCTTT. Residues: CASSRQDMGNTEAFF.

The V call is TRBV7-9, the J call TRBJ2-3; D remains unclear. The CDR3 is 12 amino acids. Per germline, CDR1 SEHNR and CDR2 FQNEAQ (reference sequence). V shed 5 bases and J shed 8 bases, with 11 bases lying between them. CDR3 loop: CASSPSGSTQYF. CDR3 nucleotide sequence: TGTGCCAGCAGCCCGTCCGGTAGTACGCAGTATTTT.

This clonotype has more than one count but fewer than ten. The V gene is TRBV20-1, the J gene TRBJ1-1; 9 bases are a match to TRBD1. From germline, CDR1 is DFQATT and CDR2 SNEGSKA (reference sequence). V lost 5 bases, J lost 1 base, and 11 bases stayed unmatched. The CDR3 length is 16 residues. CDR3 sequence: CSAHPPTGGRNTEAFF. The CDR3 coding sequence is TGCAGTGCTCACCCGCCAACAGGGGGCCGGAACACTGAAGCTTTCTTT.

The chain uses TRBV2 and TRBJ1-2; D remains unclear. Germline CDR1 reads SNHLY; CDR2 reads FYNNEI. This CDR3 spans 12 amino acids. V was cut by 2 bases and J by 7 bases, with 8 bases left in between. The CDR3 loop reads CASSEMAFGYTF. CDR3 nucleotides: TGTGCCAGCAGTGAAATGGCGTTTGGCTACACCTTC.